This entry describes one TCR beta chain. What it recognizes is unknown. The record originates from a study of B cell selection in AIRE deficiency. Notes on the study in general: Shared Treg sequences were biased toward short CDR3s with few non-templated nucleotide insertions.

CDR1 is GTSNPN and CDR2 is SVGIG in the germline V gene (reference sequence). CDR3 length: 15 residues. J was trimmed by 2 bases and V by 5 bases; bases with no gene match: 11. Profiled with immunoSEQ multiplex PCR; TCRdb holds only in-frame clones, not every one. The table records some 25,000 clones, roughly 96% of them present only once. The sorted conventional CD4 T cells were gated as CD4+CD127+. This sequence was found in a human donor in good health. The V and J genes are TRBV30 and TRBJ2-5; 7 bases align to TRBD1. Specimen: CD4+CD127+ conventional T cells sorted from PBMCs. This CDR3 reads CAWEQGITEQETQYF. DNA for the CDR3: TGTGCCTGGGAACAGGGGATAACTGAACAAGAGACCCAGTACTTC.